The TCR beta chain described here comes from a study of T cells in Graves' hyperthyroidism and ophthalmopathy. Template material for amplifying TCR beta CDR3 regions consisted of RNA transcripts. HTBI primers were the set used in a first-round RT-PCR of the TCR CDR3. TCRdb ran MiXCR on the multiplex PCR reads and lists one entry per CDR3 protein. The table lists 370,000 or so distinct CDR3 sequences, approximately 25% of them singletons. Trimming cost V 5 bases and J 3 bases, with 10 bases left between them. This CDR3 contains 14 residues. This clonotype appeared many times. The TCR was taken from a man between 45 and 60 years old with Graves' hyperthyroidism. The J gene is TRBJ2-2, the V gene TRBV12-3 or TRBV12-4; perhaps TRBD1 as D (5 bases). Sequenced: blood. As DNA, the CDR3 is TGTGCCAGCAGTCCACAGACAGACACCGGGGAGCTGTTTTTT. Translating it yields CASSPQTDTGELFF.